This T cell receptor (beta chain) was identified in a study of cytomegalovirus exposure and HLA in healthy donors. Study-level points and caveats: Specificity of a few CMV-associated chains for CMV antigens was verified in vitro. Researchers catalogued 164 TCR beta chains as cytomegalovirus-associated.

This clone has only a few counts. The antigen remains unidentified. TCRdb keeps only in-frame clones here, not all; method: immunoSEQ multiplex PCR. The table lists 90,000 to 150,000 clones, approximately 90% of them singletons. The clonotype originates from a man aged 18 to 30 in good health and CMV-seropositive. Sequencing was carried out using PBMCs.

In DNA form, the CDR3 reads TGTGCCAGTATACTAGTCAATCAGCCCCAGCATTTT. Its protein product is CASILVNQPQHF. The rearrangement uses TRBV14 and TRBJ1-5; D gene uncertain. The CDR3 extends over 12 amino acids. The germline V gene encodes CDR1 SGHDN and CDR2 FVKESK. V lost 9 bases, J lost 3 bases, and 9 bases lay in between.